This entry lists 14 T cell receptor beta chains sequenced from one sample in a study of cytomegalovirus exposure and HLA in healthy donors. Researchers ran the PCR with 60 Vbeta and 13 Jbeta primers. TCRdb's table, derived via immunoSEQ multiplex PCR, lists solely in-frame clones and lacks some. The sample gives more than 50,000 clones, about 65% of which show up once; about 23% is in the top ten. The specimen sequenced was PBMCs. The receptors come from a man aged 50-60 years in good health and CMV-seropositive.

This clone has only a few counts. Germline and junction disagree at one end, which may indicate a read error. The chain uses TRBV7-9 and TRBJ1-2, with D unresolved. CDR1 SEHNR and CDR2 FQNEAQ come from the germline V gene (reference sequence). The CDR3 has 10 amino acids. The CDR3 DNA reads TGTGCCAGCAGCTCAGGCAAGCAGGTCTTC. This codes for CASSSGKQVF.

This clone was recorded once. V gene TRBV25-1 combines with J gene TRBJ2-5; D is possibly TRBD2 (5 bases). The V gene lost 5 bases and the J gene lost 3 bases, with 10 bases spanning the gap. The CDR3 length is 13 residues. CDR1 is MGHDK, CDR2 SYGVNS, per germline. The CDR3 DNA is TGTGCCAGCAGTAACACGAGGGAAGAGACCCAGTACTTC. Protein sequence: CASSNTREETQYF.

The V call is TRBV5-1, the J call TRBJ1-1; D is possibly TRBD1 (6 bases). This CDR3 is built from 15 residues. CDR1 and CDR2 (germline): SGHRS, YFSETQ. V was pared by 4 bases and J by 1 base, with 14 bases between. CDR3 DNA sequence: TGCGCCAGCAGCATTGGGGGGGGCCCGAACACTGAAGCTTTCTTT. This encodes CASSIGGGPNTEAFF.

J is TRBJ1-1 and V is TRBV5-1; perhaps TRBD1 as D (5 bases). Trimming shortened V by 4 bases and J by 1 base, and 8 bases separated the two germline ends. Germline V CDR1 and CDR2: SGHRS, YFSETQ. There are 13 residues in the CDR3. CDR3 protein: CASSPRENTEAFF. In nucleotides, the CDR3 is TGCGCCAGCAGCCCCAGGGAGAACACTGAAGCTTTCTTT.

The chain recombines TRBV2 with TRBJ2-7, with D possibly TRBD2 on 6 matching bases. Trimming removed 6 bases at V and 3 bases at J, with 15 bases between. This CDR3 contains 14 residues. Germline V CDR1 and CDR2: SNHLY, FYNNEI. CDR3 amino acids: CASSRLVVGYEQYV. The CDR3 region has the DNA TGTGCCAGCAGCCGACTAGTGGTAGGCTACGAGCAGTACGTC.

The chain links TRBV29-1 to TRBJ1-2, with D perhaps matching TRBD1 (6 bases). CDR3 length: 10 amino acids. Per the germline V gene, CDR1 is SQVTM and CDR2 is ANQGSEA. Trimming removed 5 bases at V and 6 bases at J, with 7 bases between. The CDR3 nucleotides read TGCAGCGTTTACAGGGATGGCTACACCTTC. Translated, it gives CSVYRDGYTF.

V and J are TRBV5-1 and TRBJ1-4; D unresolved. Trimming pared 5 bases from V and 2 bases from J, leaving 13 bases between. The CDR3 consists of 15 residues. Germline lookup yields CDR1 SGHRS and CDR2 YFSETQ. The CDR3 DNA reads as TGCGCCAGCAGAAGGCAGCGTGGCACTAATGAAAAACTGTTTTTT. Its translation: CASRRQRGTNEKLFF. Using reference TRBV5-1 and TRBJ1-4 for the parts outside the CDR3, the full variable domain is KAGVTQTPRYLIKTRGQQVTLSCSPISGHRSVSWYQQTPGQGLQFLFEYFSETQRNKGNFPGRFSGRQFSNSRSEMNVSTLELGDSALYLCASRRQRGTNEKLFFGSGTQLSVL.

In its sample, this clone was seen a few times. The chain uses TRBV19 and TRBJ1-1; no clear D. V lost 4 bases, J lost 1 base, and 10 bases lay in between. Germline loops: CDR1 LNHDA, CDR2 SQIVND (reference sequence). There are 14 residues in the CDR3. The CDR3 protein is CASSNAPENTEAFF. The DNA for the CDR3 is TGTGCCAGTAGTAACGCCCCAGAGAACACTGAAGCTTTCTTT. Full variable domain (outside the CDR3, taken from reference TRBV19 and TRBJ1-1): DGGITQSPKYLFRKEGQNVTLSCEQNLNHDAMYWYRQDPGQGLRLIYYSQIVNDFQKGDIAEGYSVSREKKESFPLTVTSAQKNPTAFYLCASSNAPENTEAFFGQGTRLTVV.

The genes are TRBV29-1 and TRBJ2-2; tentative D call: TRBD2 (6 bases). Trimming pared 5 bases from V and 6 bases from J, leaving 7 bases between. This CDR3 region has 11 residues. Per germline, CDR1 SQVTM and CDR2 ANQGSEA. The CDR3 DNA sequence: TGCAGCGTTAGGGAGGCCGGGGAGCTGTTTTTT. Translating gives CSVREAGELFF.

The chain employs TRBV20-1 and TRBJ2-1, with D possibly matching TRBD2 (6 bases). The CDR3 consists of 11 residues. Germline V gene lookup returns CDR1 DFQATT and CDR2 SNEGSKA (reference sequence). V was clipped by 6 bases and J by 11 bases, with 14 bases between them. DNA for the CDR3: TGCAGTGCCACGGTTAGCGGTAAGCAGTTCTTC. Amino acid sequence: CSATVSGKQFF.

This clone showed up just once. This chain joins TRBV4-1 and TRBJ1-2, with D uncertain. Trimming left V 0 bases short and J 5 bases short, with 16 bases between. The CDR3 sequence is 16 residues long. Per the germline V gene, CDR1 is MGHRA and CDR2 is YSYEKL. The DNA for the CDR3 is TGCGCCAGCAGCCAAGATCAGGACTCCTGGTGGTATGGCTACACCTTC. Translated: CASSQDQDSWWYGYTF.

The table lists this clone with a count of one. V and J are TRBV18 and TRBJ1-1, with a possible D match to TRBD1 (6 bases). V was pared by 3 bases and J by 0 bases, with 11 bases between. Germline V gene data show CDR1 as KGHSH and CDR2 as LQKENI. The CDR3 contains 15 residues. The CDR3 sequence: CASSPRQEMNTEAFF. The DNA of the CDR3 is TGTGCCAGCTCACCTCGACAGGAAATGAACACTGAAGCTTTCTTT.

The chain combines TRBV15 with TRBJ1-2; D ambiguous. Trimming cost V 0 bases and J 3 bases, with 8 bases left between them. The CDR3 length is 14 residues. Germline V gene lookup returns CDR1 LNHNV and CDR2 YYDKDF (reference sequence). The CDR3: CATSRDQKDYGYTF. The DNA of the CDR3 is TGTGCCACCAGCAGAGATCAGAAAGACTATGGCTACACCTTC.

This clone appeared a few times. This chain uses TRBV5-1 with TRBJ2-5; 9 bases line up with TRBD1. The CDR3 contains 15 residues. The trim removed 0 bases at V and 3 bases at J, leaving 3 bases unmatched. Germline V gives CDR1 SGHRS, CDR2 YFSETQ. Here the CDR3 DNA reads TGCGCCAGCAGCTTGGCCGGGACAGGGAAAGAGACCCAGTACTTC. Translating gives CASSLAGTGKETQYF. The full variable domain, in which reference TRBV5-1 and TRBJ2-5 provide the parts outside the CDR3, is KAGVTQTPRYLIKTRGQQVTLSCSPISGHRSVSWYQQTPGQGLQFLFEYFSETQRNKGNFPGRFSGRQFSNSRSEMNVSTLELGDSALYLCASSLAGTGKETQYFGPGTRLLVL.